The rows below give T cell receptor beta chains drawn from one sample of a study of OX40 agonist ivuxolimab in advanced cancers. Using immunoSEQ multiplex PCR, the repertoire was profiled, and TCRdb retains in-frame clones only, with some absent. The sample records some 83,000 clones, 86% being singletons. The material sequenced was CD4+ or CD8+ T cells sorted from blood, taken in a trial of the OX40 agonist ivuxolimab. The receptors were gathered from an adult with an advanced solid tumor such as melanoma, head and neck, liver or kidney cancer. Each CDR3 is given with its conserved first and last residue. Fields, in order: J gene, D gene, clone size, V gene, CDR3 protein, CDR3 DNA. The D gene is left open where the match is weak. Part of the rows lack a size; the others show once, few, many or a class for expanded clones.

J: TRBJ2-7; D: .; size: .; V: TRBV18; CDR3: CASSPPGLTYEQYF; DNA: TGTGCCAGCTCACCCCCGGGACTCACCTACGAGCAGTACTTC
J: TRBJ1-4; D: .; size: .; V: TRBV19; CDR3: CASSPGLSTNEKLFF; DNA: TGTGCCAGTTCGCCAGGACTTTCAACTAATGAAAAACTGTTTTTT
J: TRBJ2-2; D: .; size: .; V: TRBV19; CDR3: CASSLYGGELFF; DNA: TGTGCCAGTAGTCTGTATGGCGGGGAGCTGTTTTTT
J: TRBJ2-7; D: .; size: .; V: TRBV9; CDR3: CASSSGPNYEQYF; DNA: TGTGCCAGCAGCTCCGGGCCGAACTACGAGCAGTACTTC
J: TRBJ1-4; D: .; size: .; V: TRBV6-5; CDR3: CASSYRGQGEKLFF; DNA: TGTGCCAGCAGTTACCGGGGCCAGGGGGAAAAACTGTTTTTT
J: TRBJ1-4; D: TRBD1; size: once; V: TRBV7-2; CDR3: CASSLGPGQLNEKLFF; DNA: TGTGCCAGCAGCTTAGGTCCGGGACAGCTTAATGAAAAACTGTTTTTT
J: TRBJ2-5; D: .; size: once; V: TRBV27; CDR3: CASWGANRETQYF; DNA: TGTGCCTCCTGGGGGGCCAACCGGGAGACCCAGTACTTC
J: TRBJ1-5; D: TRBD1; size: .; V: TRBV19; CDR3: CASSILGGTWTGGRQPQHF; DNA: TGTGCCAGTAGTATATTAGGGGGTACTTGGACAGGGGGCAGACAGCCCCAGCATTTT
J: TRBJ1-1; D: .; size: once; V: TRBV6-5; CDR3: CASRGSDRPNTEAFF; DNA: TGTGCCAGCAGGGGGTCGGACAGACCTAACACTGAAGCTTTCTTT
J: TRBJ1-5; D: .; size: .; V: TRBV6-1; CDR3: CASQGGNQPQHF; DNA: TGTGCCAGCCAGGGAGGCAATCAGCCCCAGCATTTT